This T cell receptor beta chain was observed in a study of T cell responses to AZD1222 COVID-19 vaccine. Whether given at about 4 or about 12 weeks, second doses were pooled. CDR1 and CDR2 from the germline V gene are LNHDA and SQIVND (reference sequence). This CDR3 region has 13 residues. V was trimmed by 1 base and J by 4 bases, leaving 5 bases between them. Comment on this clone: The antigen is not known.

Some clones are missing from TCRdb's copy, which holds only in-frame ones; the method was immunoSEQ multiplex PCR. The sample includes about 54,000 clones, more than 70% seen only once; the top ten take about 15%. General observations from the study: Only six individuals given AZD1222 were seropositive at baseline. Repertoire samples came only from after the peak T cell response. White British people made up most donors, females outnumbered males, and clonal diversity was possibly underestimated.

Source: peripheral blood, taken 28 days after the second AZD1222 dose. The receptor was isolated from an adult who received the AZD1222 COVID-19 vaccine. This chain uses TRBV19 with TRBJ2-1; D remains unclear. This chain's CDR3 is CASSIGQYNEQFF. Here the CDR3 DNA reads TGTGCCAGTAGTATAGGGCAGTACAATGAGCAGTTCTTC.